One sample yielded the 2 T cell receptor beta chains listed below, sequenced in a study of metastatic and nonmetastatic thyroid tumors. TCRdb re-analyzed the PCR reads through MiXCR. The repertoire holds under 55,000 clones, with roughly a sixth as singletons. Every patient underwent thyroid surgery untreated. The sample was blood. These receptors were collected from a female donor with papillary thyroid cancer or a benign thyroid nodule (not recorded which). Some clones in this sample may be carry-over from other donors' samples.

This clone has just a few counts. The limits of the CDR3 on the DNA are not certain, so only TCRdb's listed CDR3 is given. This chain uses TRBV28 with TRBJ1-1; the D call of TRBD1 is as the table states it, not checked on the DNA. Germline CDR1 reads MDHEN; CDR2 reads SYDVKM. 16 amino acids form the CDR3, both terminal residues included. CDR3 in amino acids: CASSFAEGAGETEALF.

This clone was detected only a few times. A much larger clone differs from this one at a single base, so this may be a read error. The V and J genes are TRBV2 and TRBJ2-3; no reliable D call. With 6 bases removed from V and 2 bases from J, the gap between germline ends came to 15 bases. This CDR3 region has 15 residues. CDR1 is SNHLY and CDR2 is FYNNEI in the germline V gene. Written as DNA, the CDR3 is TGTGCCAGCAGATCGTCGGTATTAAACACAGATACGCAGTATTTT. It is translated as CASRSSVLNTDTQYF.